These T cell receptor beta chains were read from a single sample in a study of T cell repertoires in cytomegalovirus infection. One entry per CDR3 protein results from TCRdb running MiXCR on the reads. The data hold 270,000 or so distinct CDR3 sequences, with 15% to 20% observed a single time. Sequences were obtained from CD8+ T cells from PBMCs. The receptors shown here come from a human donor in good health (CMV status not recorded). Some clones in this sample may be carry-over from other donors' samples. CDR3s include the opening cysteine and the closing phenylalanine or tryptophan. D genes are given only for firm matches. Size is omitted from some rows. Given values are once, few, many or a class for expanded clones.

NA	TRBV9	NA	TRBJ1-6	CASSAQGTRNSPLHF	TGTGCCAGCAGCGCGCAGGGTACACGGAATTCACCCCTCCACTTT
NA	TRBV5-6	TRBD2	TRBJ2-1	CASSLGSLAGGPNEQFF	TGTGCCAGCAGCTTGGGGTCGCTAGCGGGGGGGCCCAATGAGCAGTTCTTC
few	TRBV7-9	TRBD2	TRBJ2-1	CASSLRTSGGVHEQFF	TGTGCCAGCAGCCTGAGGACTAGCGGGGGGGTCCATGAGCAGTTCTTC
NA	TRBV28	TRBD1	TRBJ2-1	CASSLLGQNYNEQFF	TGTGCCAGCAGTTTATTGGGACAGAACTACAATGAGCAGTTCTTC
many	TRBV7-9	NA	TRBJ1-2	CASSNPWQSNYGYTF	TGTGCCAGCAGCAATCCCTGGCAGTCTAACTATGGCTACACCTTC
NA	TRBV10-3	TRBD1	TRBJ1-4	CAISDGTGNGANEKLFF	TGTGCCATCAGTGACGGGACAGGGAATGGGGCTAATGAAAAACTGTTTTTT
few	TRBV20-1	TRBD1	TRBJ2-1	CSASSGQGNIDEQFF	TGCAGTGCTAGCTCGGGACAGGGAAATATTGATGAGCAGTTCTTC
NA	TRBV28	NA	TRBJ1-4	CASSLVDTGPQLFF	TGTGCCAGCAGTTTAGTGGACACGGGGCCTCAGCTGTTTTTT
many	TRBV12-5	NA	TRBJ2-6	CASGPAVAGRSSGANVLTF	TGTGCTAGTGGTCCAGCCGTGGCAGGGCGGTCATCTGGGGCCAACGTCCTGACTTTC
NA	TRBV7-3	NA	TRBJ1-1	CASSLRVLLTHGDTEAFF	TGTGCCAGCAGCTTAAGGGTACTGCTCACCCACGGGGACACTGAAGCTTTCTTT
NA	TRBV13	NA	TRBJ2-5	CASSPRVAARTQYF	TGTGCCAGCAGCCCGCGTGTGGCGGCTAGGACCCAGTACTTC
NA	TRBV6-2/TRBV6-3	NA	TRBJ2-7	CASRLLENSAYEQYF	TGTGCCAGCAGGCTACTAGAAAACTCAGCCTACGAGCAGTACTTC
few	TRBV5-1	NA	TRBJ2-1	CASSASGGVAYNEQFF	TGCGCCAGCAGCGCCTCAGGTGGAGTGGCCTACAATGAGCAGTTCTTC
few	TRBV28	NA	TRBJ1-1	CASSFRNEAFF	TGTGCCAGCAGTTTCAGGAATGAAGCTTTCTTT
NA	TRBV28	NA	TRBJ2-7	CASSNHGPYEQYF	TGTGCCAGCAGCAACCATGGACCCTACGAGCAGTACTTC
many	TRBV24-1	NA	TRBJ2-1	CATSEVGTPNEQFF	TGTGCCACCAGTGAAGTCGGGACACCCAATGAGCAGTTCTTC
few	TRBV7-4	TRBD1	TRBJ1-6	CASSLAGTGVSPLHF	TGTGCCAGCAGCTTAGCGGGGACAGGGGTCTCACCCCTCCACTTT
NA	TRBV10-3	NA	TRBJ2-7	CAIAGPSYEQYF	TGTGCCATCGCGGGGCCCTCCTACGAGCAGTACTTC
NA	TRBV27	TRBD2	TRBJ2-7	CASSPIGGGSYEQYF	TGTGCCAGCAGCCCCATCGGGGGGGGATCCTACGAGCAGTACTTC
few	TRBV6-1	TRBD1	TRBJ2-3	CATVGGQKRFHHTDTQYF	TGTGCCACAGTTGGGGGACAGAAAAGATTCCACCACACAGATACGCAGTATTTT
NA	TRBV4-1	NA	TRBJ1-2	CASSQQEGTDYGYTF	TGCGCCAGCAGCCAACAGGAGGGGACGGACTATGGCTACACCTTC
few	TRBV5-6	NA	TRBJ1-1	CASSPWGGETEAFF	TGTGCCAGCAGCCCCTGGGGAGGGGAAACTGAAGCTTTCTTT
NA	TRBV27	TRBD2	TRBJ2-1	CASSALAGGHRSYNEQFF	TGTGCCAGCAGTGCACTAGCGGGGGGCCATCGGTCCTACAATGAGCAGTTCTTC
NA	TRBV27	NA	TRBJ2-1	CASRHRRGDVYNEQFF	TGTGCCAGCAGACACCGCAGGGGGGACGTATACAATGAGCAGTTCTTC
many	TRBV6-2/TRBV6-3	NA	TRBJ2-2	CASTNVVHSNTGELFF	TGTGCCAGCACCAACGTAGTCCATTCGAACACCGGGGAGCTGTTTTTT
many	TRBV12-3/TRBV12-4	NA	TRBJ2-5	CASSPGAVETQYF	TGTGCCAGCAGCCCAGGGGCTGTGGAGACCCAGTACTTC
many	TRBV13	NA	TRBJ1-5	CASAPGRNQPQHF	TGTGCCAGCGCCCCTGGACGCAATCAGCCCCAGCATTTT
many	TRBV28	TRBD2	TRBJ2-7	CASRPGLRSYEQYF	TGTGCCAGCAGGCCGGGACTACGATCCTACGAGCAGTACTTC
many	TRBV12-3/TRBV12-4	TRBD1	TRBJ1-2	CASSWTGEDGYTF	TGTGCCAGCAGCTGGACAGGTGAAGATGGCTACACCTTC
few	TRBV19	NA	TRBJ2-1	CASSILAVRAYNEQFF	TGTGCCAGTAGTATATTAGCGGTGCGAGCCTACAATGAGCAGTTCTTC
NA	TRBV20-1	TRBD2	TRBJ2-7	CSARDWTSGGSYSYEQYF	TGCAGTGCTAGAGATTGGACTAGCGGGGGATCATACTCCTACGAGCAGTACTTC
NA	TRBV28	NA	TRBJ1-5	CASSFEPGGQPQHF	TGTGCCAGCAGTTTCGAGCCCGGGGGGCAGCCCCAGCATTTT
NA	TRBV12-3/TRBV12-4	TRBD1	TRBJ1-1	CASSLQGAGPEAFF	TGTGCCAGCAGCCTGCAGGGGGCTGGTCCTGAAGCTTTCTTT
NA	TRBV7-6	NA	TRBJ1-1	CASSLGTAGVTEAFF	TGTGCCAGCAGCTTAGGGACGGCCGGAGTGACTGAAGCTTTCTTT
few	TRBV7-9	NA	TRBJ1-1	CASSTRAQVNTEAFF	TGTGCCAGCAGCACGCGAGCACAGGTGAACACTGAAGCTTTCTTT
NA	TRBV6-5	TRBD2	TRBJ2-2	CATAGLAGGLNTGELFF	TGTGCCACCGCCGGCCTAGCGGGGGGACTTAACACCGGGGAGCTGTTTTTT
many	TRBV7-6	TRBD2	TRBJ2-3	CASSFSGGATDTQYF	TGTGCCAGCAGCTTTAGCGGGGGGGCGACAGATACGCAGTATTTT
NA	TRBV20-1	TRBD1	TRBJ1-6	CSADGTAFYNSPLHF	TGCAGTGCTGATGGGACAGCCTTTTATAATTCACCCCTCCACTTT
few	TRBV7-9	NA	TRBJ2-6	CASSQEGRARSGANVLTF	TGTGCCAGCAGCCAAGAGGGACGGGCCCGCTCTGGGGCCAACGTCCTGACTTTC
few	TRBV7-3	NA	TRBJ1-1	CASSLKQSNTEAFF	TGTGCCAGCAGCTTGAAACAATCGAACACTGAAGCTTTCTTT
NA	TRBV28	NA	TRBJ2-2	CASRSARYTGELFF	TGTGCCAGCAGATCGGCTAGATACACCGGGGAGCTGTTTTTT
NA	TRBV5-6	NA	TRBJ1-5	CASSLVGQSSNQPQHF	TGTGCCAGCAGCTTGGTTGGCCAGAGTAGCAATCAGCCCCAGCATTTT
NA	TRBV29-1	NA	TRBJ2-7	CSFTGTEYEQYF	TGCAGCTTCACCGGGACGGAATACGAGCAGTACTTC
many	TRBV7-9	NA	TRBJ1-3	CASRTDYPSGNTIYF	TGTGCCAGCAGAACTGACTACCCCTCTGGAAACACCATATATTTT